This is a list of T cell receptor beta chains from one sample in a study of PD-L1 blockade in urothelial cancer. Method: immunoSEQ multiplex PCR; TCRdb's copy keeps in-frame clones and lacks some. The repertoire has nearly 45,000 clones, almost 85% of them found once; the top ten carry roughly 13%. Sequencing used PBMCs, obtained around atezolizumab (anti-PD-L1) treatment. These TCRs come from a man aged 60-69 years with urothelial cancer. Both conserved end residues are trimmed from each CDR3. The D gene is left open where the match is weak. Size tells how often a clone was seen (once, few, many) or the class of an expanded clone, and some rows leave it out.

>TRBV7-9|.|TRBJ1-3|TRBD1
ASSKSGGSSGNTIY
>TRBV5-1|.|TRBJ1-5|TRBD1
ASSSTGDNQPQH
>TRBV11-2|.|TRBJ2-3|TRBD2
ASSFNPGGPDTQY
>TRBV19|.|TRBJ2-7|TRBD1
ASSRQGYEQY
>TRBV5-1|.|TRBJ1-1|.
ASSLGLHTEAF
>TRBV6-5|.|TRBJ1-2|.
ASKGDVYGYT
>TRBV27|once|TRBJ2-5|TRBD2
ASSVISGVEETQY
>TRBV5-4|.|TRBJ2-4|TRBD1
ASSSGQGDIQY
>TRBV9|.|TRBJ2-2|TRBD2
ASSVGREGTGELF
>TRBV5-1|.|TRBJ2-1|TRBD1
ASSLDRGAGQF
>TRBV29-1|.|TRBJ2-7|.
SVGLAEQY
>TRBV27|.|TRBJ2-1|.
ASSPTSPPYNEQF
>TRBV15|.|TRBJ2-7|TRBD2
ATSRVPSGTGEQY
>TRBV27|few|TRBJ2-2|.
ASSLGGTGELF
>TRBV29-1|.|TRBJ1-3|.
SVEKSSGNTIY
>TRBV28|.|TRBJ1-3|TRBD1
ASSSPGQGRNTIY
>TRBV7-6|.|TRBJ2-2|TRBD1
ASSLEGGWTGELF
>TRBV5-1|.|TRBJ1-2|.
ASSFDPDSHYGYT
>TRBV4-2|.|TRBJ1-3|TRBD1
ASSQAFGQGIHTIY
>TRBV29-1|.|TRBJ2-1|TRBD2
SAPAPSGGNNEQF
>TRBV2|.|TRBJ2-1|TRBD2
ASSGGGNEQF
>TRBV5-4|.|TRBJ2-2|.
ASSSHTGTGELF
>TRBV29-1|.|TRBJ2-2|TRBD1
SVATGGSTGELF
>TRBV28|.|TRBJ1-1|.
ASSLYFRSGTEAF
>TRBV19|.|TRBJ2-1|TRBD2
ASSISGGRLNEQF
>TRBV9|.|TRBJ2-3|.
ASSVGILGGFGTDTQY
>TRBV6-5|few|TRBJ1-6|TRBD1
ASRPTGDNSPLH
>TRBV18|few|TRBJ1-1|.
ASSQGLTVVAEAF
>TRBV6-5|.|TRBJ2-7|.
ASSSAGVYEQY
>TRBV18|once|TRBJ2-5|TRBD1
ASSTTGGETQY
>TRBV6-6|.|TRBJ1-4|.
ASNRDLNEKLF
>TRBV5-1|.|TRBJ2-5|.
ASSSQETQY
>TRBV6-1|.|TRBJ2-1|TRBD1
ASRGTGDNEQF
>TRBV28|few|TRBJ1-1|.
ASSLQGTEAF
>TRBV5-1|.|TRBJ2-3|TRBD2
ASSRLAGGVKGTDTQY